This T cell receptor beta chain was retrieved from a study of blood T cell repertoires in COVID-19. Study information: Acute and convalescent COVID-19 samples came from the United States, Italy and Spain. The analysed material was cDNA or gDNA that came from T cells, B-cell-depleted T cells, or PBMCs.

Authors' methods: Nucleated cell counts were estimated from reference gene primer amplification. Method: immunoSEQ multiplex PCR; TCRdb's copy keeps in-frame clones and lacks some. The D gene and trimming were derived from the DNA, and the V and J assignments and clone size from that table. This table has a few hundred thousand clones, more than 65% appearing once. V was shortened by 0 bases and J by 4 bases, with 18 bases between the two germline ends. CDR1 is LGHNA, CDR2 YSLEER, per germline. The CDR3 runs to 18 residues. The material sequenced was peripheral blood. The chain carries TRBV4-3 and TRBJ2-2; weak D call: TRBD2 (5 bases). The clonotype comes from a woman younger than 35 with acute or convalescent COVID-19. CDR3 amino acids: CASSQDLSTWAGTGELFF. CDR3 coding DNA: TGCGCCAGCAGCCAAGATCTAAGTACCTGGGCGGGCACCGGGGAGCTGTTTTTT.